These 19 T cell receptor beta chains share one sample of origin, sequenced in a study of beta chain features in type 1 diabetes. Expressed TCRB transcripts were sequenced because the isolated RNA had all been reverse transcribed beforehand. Produced via immunoSEQ multiplex PCR; TCRdb's table is partial and in-frame only. The sample lists hundreds of thousands of clones; roughly 9.6% were seen once. What was sequenced was naive CD4+ T cells from blood. Receptors originate from a woman in her 30s in good health.

In its sample, this clone was seen a few times. The chain's CDR3 is CASSSWTGATPETQYF. CDR3 nucleotide sequence: TGCGCCAGCAGCTCCTGGACAGGGGCCACTCCAGAGACCCAGTACTTC. The chain combines TRBV4-3 with TRBJ2-5; the match to TRBD1 covers 9 bases. In germline, CDR1 is LGHNA, CDR2 YSLEER. The CDR3 has 16 amino acids. V was clipped by 5 bases and J by 4 bases; unmatched bases: 11.

This clone has just a few counts. The gene calls are TRBV11-2 and TRBJ1-2; 9 nucleotides align to TRBD1. The CDR3 length is 15 residues. Trimming cost V 2 bases and J 7 bases; bases outside gene matches: 8. Germline CDR1 SGHAT, CDR2 FQNNGV. The CDR3 reads CASSLLQTGGSGYTF. The CDR3 DNA reads TGTGCCAGCAGCTTACTTCAGACAGGGGGTTCTGGCTACACCTTC.

This clone was seen a handful of times. The chain has TRBV15 and TRBJ2-7, with 7 bases matching TRBD2. Germline CDR1 is LNHNV and CDR2 is YYDKDF (reference sequence). The V segment lost 1 base and the J segment 5 bases; nucleotides outside the gene matches: 5. This CDR3 spans 14 amino acids. In DNA, the CDR3 is TGTGCCACCAGCAGAGTTAGGGAGGGGCACGAGCAGTACTTC. It specifies CATSRVREGHEQYF.

In this sample, this clone turned up a few times. The chain employs TRBV11-1 and TRBJ2-3, with unresolved D. The CDR3 has 15 amino acids. Germline loops: CDR1 SGHAT, CDR2 FQDESV (reference sequence). V was shortened by 2 bases and J by 2 bases, with 11 bases between the two germline ends. The CDR3 DNA reads TGTGCCAGCAGCTTAAGAGAGTGGTCCACAGATACGCAGTATTTT. It codes for CASSLREWSTDTQYF.

This clone was seen more than once but under ten times. The chain couples TRBV7-9 to TRBJ2-7; D unresolved. V was pared by 5 bases and J by 3 bases, with 5 bases between. This CDR3 has 11 residues. Germline V CDR1 and CDR2: SEHNR, FQNEAQ (reference sequence). In DNA, the CDR3 is TGTGCCAGCAGCCTTTTCTACGAGCAGTACTTC. It encodes CASSLFYEQYF.

The chain joins TRBV7-9 to TRBJ1-3; 9 bases agree with TRBD1. The CDR3 consists of 15 residues. V shed 6 bases and J 8 bases; nucleotides not matched to a gene: 11. CDR1 is SEHNR, CDR2 FQNEAQ, per germline (reference sequence). The CDR3 loop reads CASSQDRGLGDTIYF. Written as DNA, the CDR3 is TGTGCCAGCAGTCAGGACAGGGGCTTGGGGGACACCATATATTTT.

Only a few counts were recorded for this clone. The chain recombines TRBV28 with TRBJ2-3, with 11 positions matching TRBD2. The CDR3 length is 16 residues. Unmatched junction bases numbered 6, after V lost 5 bases and J lost 2 bases. From germline, CDR1 is MDHEN and CDR2 SYDVKM. CDR3 amino acids: CASSPRLAGPTDTQYF. The DNA for the CDR3 is TGTGCCAGCAGTCCAAGACTAGCGGGACCCACAGATACGCAGTATTTT.

The rearrangement uses TRBV11-2 and TRBJ1-1; D possibly corresponds to TRBD1 (5 bases). Germline CDR1 and CDR2: SGHAT and FQNNGV. V lost 2 bases and J 3 bases, leaving 13 bases between the germline ends. This CDR3 comprises 15 residues. In DNA form, the CDR3 reads TGTGCCAGCAGCTTAATGGGGGAGGTGTACACTGAAGCTTTCTTT. Translated, it gives CASSLMGEVYTEAFF.

The rearrangement uses TRBV6-5 and TRBJ2-1; 8 nucleotides agree with TRBD2. V dropped 10 bases and J dropped 1; count of bases not matched to a gene: 6. Per germline, CDR1 MNHEY and CDR2 SVGAGI. This CDR3 is 14 amino acids long. The CDR3 is CATTGGRSYNEQFF. CDR3 DNA: TGTGCCACAACGGGGGGGAGGTCCTACAATGAGCAGTTCTTC.

The chain carries TRBV30 and TRBJ2-3; the D is unclear. CDR1 is GTSNPN and CDR2 is SVGIG in the germline V gene (reference sequence). V was trimmed by 4 bases and J by 0 bases, leaving 2 bases between them. CDR3 length: 11 amino acids. The CDR3 is CAWTSTDTQYF. In nucleotides, the CDR3 is TGTGCCTGGACTAGCACAGATACGCAGTATTTT.

This clone came up a few times. This chain links TRBV28 with TRBJ1-5; no clear D gene. V was cut by 7 bases and J by 0 bases, with 7 bases left in between. Germline V CDR1 and CDR2: MDHEN, SYDVKM. This CDR3 has 13 residues. The CDR3 region has the DNA TGTGCCAGCACCCTTTATAGCAATCAGCCCCAGCATTTT. Translation gives CASTLYSNQPQHF. The whole variable domain, filled in from reference TRBV28 and TRBJ1-5, reads DVKVTQSSRYLVKRTGEKVFLECVQDMDHENMFWYRQDPGLGLRLIYFSYDVKMKEKGDIPEGYSVSREKKERFSLILESASTNQTSMYLCASTLYSNQPQHFGDGTRLSIL.

This clone came up a few times. The V call is TRBV4-3, the J call TRBJ1-4, with TRBD1 as a possible D gene (6 bases). Trimming pared 3 bases from V and 12 bases from J, leaving 20 bases between. The CDR3 totals 15 residues. Germline loops: CDR1 LGHNA, CDR2 YSLEER. The CDR3 loop reads CASSQTQGYVGELFF. The CDR3 DNA follows: TGCGCCAGCAGCCAGACACAGGGTTATGTTGGAGAACTGTTTTTT.

This clone has just a few counts. This sequence joins TRBV4-3 and TRBJ2-1; D might be TRBD2 (5 bases). In germline, CDR1 is LGHNA, CDR2 YSLEER. CDR3 length: 14 residues. The V end was cut by 1 base, the J end by 3 bases, with 7 bases between. The CDR3 loop reads CASSQGGSYNEQFF. The CDR3 DNA follows: TGCGCCAGCAGCCAAGGTGGGAGCTACAATGAGCAGTTCTTC.

The V call is TRBV4-1, the J call TRBJ2-2, with 9 bases lining up with TRBD1. The trim removed 3 bases at V and 4 bases at J, leaving 9 bases unmatched. Germline CDR1 MGHRA, CDR2 YSYEKL. CDR3 length: 17 amino acids. The CDR3 protein is CASSHEITGGRTGELFF. CDR3 nucleotide sequence: TGCGCCAGCAGCCATGAGATTACAGGGGGCCGCACCGGGGAGCTGTTTTTT.

The chain has TRBV6-6 and TRBJ1-4; D call uncertain. V lost 2 bases, J lost 3 bases, and 7 bases lay in between. Germline V gene sequence: CDR1 MNHNY, CDR2 SVGAGI (reference sequence). The CDR3 has 14 residues. This chain's CDR3 is CASSYDTSNEKLFF. CDR3 coding DNA: TGTGCCAGCAGTTACGACACGTCTAATGAAAAACTGTTTTTT.

The V and J genes are TRBV6-6 and TRBJ1-2; 7 bases are shared with TRBD1. V shed 6 bases and J 7 bases; nucleotides not matched to a gene: 17. CDR1 and CDR2 (germline): MNHNY, SVGAGI (reference sequence). The CDR3 loop spans 16 amino acids. The CDR3 sequence is CASSEHQAAGGGGYTF. As DNA, the CDR3 is TGTGCCAGCAGCGAGCATCAAGCGGCAGGGGGTGGTGGCTACACCTTC.

In this sample, this clone turned up a few times. The V call is TRBV27, the J call TRBJ2-2, with a weak D call TRBD1 (6 bases). V shed 5 bases and J shed 4 bases, with 17 bases lying between them. The CDR3 runs 16 residues. Germline V lookup: CDR1 MNHEY, CDR2 SMNVEV (reference sequence). The CDR3 protein is CASSPAGQPRTGELFF. CDR3 DNA: TGTGCCAGCAGTCCCGCCGGACAGCCTCGCACCGGGGAGCTGTTTTTT.

This clone was seen a few times. The chain employs TRBV30 and TRBJ2-2, with D unclear. Germline-derived CDR1 and CDR2 are GTSNPN and SVGIG (reference sequence). CDR3 length equals 14 residues. The ends were cut back, 3 bases at V and 0 bases at J, with 8 bases in the middle. As DNA, the CDR3 is TGTGCCTGGAGAGAGCAAACGAACACCGGGGAGCTGTTTTTT. Protein sequence: CAWREQTNTGELFF.

This clone has just a few counts. CDR3 nucleotide sequence: TGTGCCAGCAGTGAATTTGCAGGGGCAATGAACACTGAAGCTTTCTTT. It is translated as CASSEFAGAMNTEAFF. The chain uses TRBV2 and TRBJ1-1; the D gene is possibly TRBD1 (6 bases). Between the trimmed V and J ends, which lost 2 bases and 0 bases, there was a span of 13 bases. Germline V gives CDR1 SNHLY, CDR2 FYNNEI. The CDR3 runs 16 residues.